This passage covers 14 T cell receptor beta chains from one sample sequenced in a study of blood T cell repertoires in COVID-19. The method was immunoSEQ multiplex PCR; TCRdb's version includes in-frame clones alone and lacks a portion of them. The profile shows more than 40,000 clones, approximately 86% of them singletons. Sequencing was performed on PBMCs or T cells enriched from blood (not recorded which). The receptors here all came from a woman in her fifties or sixties who had recovered from COVID-19.

CDR3 loop: CASSEQGNEQFF. CDR3 DNA sequence: TGCGCCAGCAGTGAGCAGGGCAATGAGCAGTTCTTC. This sequence joins TRBV10-2 and TRBJ2-1; a weak D match, TRBD1 (5 bases). Germline CDR1 is WSHSY and CDR2 is SAAADI. There are 12 residues in the CDR3. Trimming cost V 2 bases and J 6 bases, with 5 bases left between them.

This chain links TRBV30 with TRBJ1-1, with 9 bases lining up with TRBD1. Per the germline V gene, CDR1 is GTSNPN and CDR2 is SVGIG (reference sequence). Trimming cost V 5 bases and J 6 bases; bases outside gene matches: 1. The CDR3 sequence is 11 residues long. The CDR3 here is CAWGQGSEAFF. CDR3 DNA: TGTGCCTGGGGACAGGGGTCTGAAGCTTTCTTT.

This chain joins TRBV6-6 and TRBJ2-7, with 9 bases fitting TRBD1. J gave up 5 bases and V 2 bases, and 4 bases lay outside the gene matches. CDR3 length: 14 residues. CDR1 and CDR2 (germline): MNHNY, SVGAGI (reference sequence). CDR3 in amino acids: CASSYGTGFHEQYF. The DNA of the CDR3 is TGTGCCAGCAGTTACGGGACAGGGTTCCACGAGCAGTACTTC.

The genes are TRBV6-5 and TRBJ2-2; D might be TRBD2 (6 bases). Per the germline V gene, CDR1 is MNHEY and CDR2 is SVGAGI. V lost 7 bases and J lost 2, with 14 bases in between. This CDR3 has 15 residues. The CDR3 bases are TGTGCCAGCAAACCTCCGGGACTTAACACCGGGGAGCTGTTTTTT. This sequence encodes CASKPPGLNTGELFF.

This chain's CDR3 is CASSQLTSGHTGELFF. CDR3 nucleotide sequence: TGTGCCAGCAGCCAACTGACTAGCGGACACACCGGGGAGCTGTTTTTT. V gene TRBV3-1 (or the pseudogene TRBV3-2) combines with J gene TRBJ2-2; TRBD2 agrees at 9 bases. V lost 2 bases to trimming and J lost 3 bases; unmatched junction nucleotides: 4. CDR1 and CDR2 (germline): LGHDT, YNNKEL (reference sequence). There are 16 residues in the CDR3.

V and J are TRBV6-5 and TRBJ1-5, with 7 bases identical to TRBD1. CDR1 and CDR2 (germline): MNHEY, SVGAGI. The length of the CDR3 is 13 residues. V lost 6 bases and J lost 9; bases outside the gene matches: 8. In nucleotides, the CDR3 is TGTGCCAGCAGCCGTCAGGGGGGAGGGCCCCAGCATTTT. Protein: CASSRQGGGPQHF.

The chain uses TRBV7-8 and TRBJ2-7; 9 bases are a match to TRBD2. V lost 5 bases to trimming and J lost 6 bases; unmatched junction nucleotides: 11. This CDR3 spans 15 amino acids. Germline CDR1 and CDR2: SGHVS and FQNEAQ. As DNA, the CDR3 is TGTGCCAGCAGCCCGACCGGGACTAGCCTCCTCGAGCAGTACTTC. Amino acid sequence: CASSPTGTSLLEQYF.

The chain combines TRBV7-9 with TRBJ1-1, with a tentative D call TRBD1 (6 bases). V was shortened by 5 bases and J by 7 bases, with 17 bases between the two germline ends. Germline V gene data show CDR1 as SEHNR and CDR2 as FQNEAQ (reference sequence). The CDR3 is made up of 14 amino acids. In nucleotides, the CDR3 is TGTGCCAGCAGCGCCGTGTGGGGGCTAGGTGAAGCTTTCTTT. Amino acids: CASSAVWGLGEAFF.

The gene calls are TRBV3-1 (or the pseudogene TRBV3-2) and TRBJ2-6; TRBD2 might be the D (6 bases). Germline V gives CDR1 LGHDT, CDR2 YNNKEL (reference sequence). Trimming shortened V by 4 bases and J by 0 bases, and 19 bases separated the two germline ends. The CDR3 loop spans 19 amino acids. Here the CDR3 DNA reads TGTGCCAGCAGCCCTTCCCCGGGACTCATCAACTCTGGGGCCAACGTCCTGACTTTC. It encodes CASSPSPGLINSGANVLTF.

The chain recombines TRBV7-2 with TRBJ2-3, with TRBD2 as a possible D gene (6 bases). This CDR3 is 14 amino acids long. Germline values: CDR1 SGHTA, CDR2 FQGNSA. V was pared by 2 bases and J by 4 bases, with 10 bases between. CDR3 in amino acids: CASSLSWGADTQYF. The CDR3 DNA sequence: TGTGCCAGCAGCTTAAGTTGGGGGGCAGATACGCAGTATTTT.

The gene calls are TRBV6-5 and TRBJ2-3; the D gene is possibly TRBD1 (6 bases). CDR1 is MNHEY, CDR2 SVGAGI, per germline. Trimming stripped 6 bases from V and 1 base from J, with 11 bases between. The CDR3 is 14 amino acids. DNA of the CDR3: TGTGCCAGCAGGAGGGACACCCGCACAGATACGCAGTATTTT. It codes for CASRRDTRTDTQYF.

The chain joins TRBV4-2 to TRBJ2-1; TRBD2 aligns across 11 bases. Germline CDR1 LGHNA, CDR2 YNFKEQ. This CDR3 region has 17 residues. J was trimmed by 4 bases and V by 0 bases; bases with no gene match: 5. This CDR3 reads CASSQDYSSGRYNEQFF. CDR3 in DNA: TGTGCCAGCAGCCAAGATTATTCTAGCGGGAGGTACAATGAGCAGTTCTTC.

This sequence joins TRBV5-4 and TRBJ1-1, with 7 bases fitting TRBD1. Germline-derived CDR1 and CDR2 are SGHNT and YYREEE (reference sequence). This CDR3 region has 13 residues. V shed 6 bases and J 4 bases; nucleotides not matched to a gene: 6. In DNA form, the CDR3 reads TGTGCCAGCACCATGACAGGGAGCACTGAAGCTTTCTTT. Translating gives CASTMTGSTEAFF.

This clone has just one count. This chain uses TRBV7-2 with TRBJ1-2; no firm D call. The CDR3 spans 14 residues. The germline V and J ends were trimmed by 1 base and 3 bases, with 9 bases remaining between them. Germline V CDR1 and CDR2: SGHTA, FQGNSA. CDR3 residues: CASSLVGLDYGYTF. DNA for the CDR3: TGTGCCAGCAGCTTAGTCGGTCTGGACTATGGCTACACCTTC.